The subject of this entry is one TCR beta chain. It lacks a known antigen. Per-base quality was not reported, and no clone a single base away is much larger than it. This specimen comes from a study of blood T cell repertoires in COVID-19 (dated by TCRdb to 2019 to 2021). With respect to the entire study: The collaborator samples originated in the United States, Italy and Spain and spanned the acute and convalescent phases of COVID-19. A freely available public database, intended as a resource for researchers studying the immune response to SARS-CoV-2, is where the repertoires were released. Subjects who had been exposed to COVID-19, were actively infected with it, or had recovered from it provided the deeply sampled blood TCRbeta repertoires that made up the dataset. The samples were drawn from two sources: the first 160 participants of the ongoing ImmuneRACE study, and 1,200 or so subjects contributed by 6 global collaborators. Nearly every sample came with metadata listing a de-identified subject ID, COVID-19 status, age in years and sex. Where available, HLA class I and class II types were taken from metadata supplied by the sample provider and were not determined by assay-based typing. The material from the prospective study consisted of cDNA or gDNA derived from T cells, B-cell-depleted T cells, or PBMCs. The investigation overall reported the following: Clinical and demographic metadata were provided uncurated, with the amount varying by source and participant.

TCRbeta CDR3 regions were amplified from genomic DNA by means of the immunoSEQ Assay, a bias-controlled multiplex PCR. Per the original workflow: The number of nucleated cells in each sample was estimated by amplification of reference gene primers within the assay. Sequence reads were collapsed and filtered to measure the absolute abundance of every unique TCRbeta CDR3 rearrangement. For each sample, productive Simpson clonality was calculated as the square root of Simpson's diversity index across productive rearrangements. TCRdb holds this immuneACCESS table with in-frame rearrangements only. Some clones are missing; in checked studies, unresolved V genes explain under half, and the rest has no known cause. That table is the source of V, J and clone size, and D and trimming were worked out from the DNA. This sample holds fewer than 120,000 clones; 85% to 90% were observed only once. Jointly, the top ten make up over 3% of the sample.

The CDR3 contains 13 residues, cysteine and phenylalanine counted. Kept here is only the CDR3 DNA, which spans 39 bases and is read in frame from base 1. Trimming takes 8 bases off V and 7 bases off J; junction bases not matched to a gene: 9. The germline V gene encodes CDR1 MNHEY and CDR2 SVGAGI. Each collaborating institution followed its own protocols to collect whole blood in K2EDTA tubes. Collaborator samples were shipped for TCRbeta analysis as frozen whole blood, isolated PBMCs, or DNA extracted from either sample type. What was sequenced was peripheral blood. The clonotype was recovered from a woman in her forties or fifties with acute or convalescent COVID-19. The receptor chain draws on TRBV6-5 and TRBJ1-1; the junction holds 8 bases that match TRBD1. The nucleotide sequence is given as TGTGCCAGCGGGGGACAGGCGACTTATGAAGCTTTCTTT. Its protein is CASGGQATYEAFF.